Presented here are 21 T cell receptor beta chains from one specimen sequenced in a study of T cells after yellow fever vaccination. MiXCR, applied by TCRdb to the 5' RACE reads, yields one record per CDR3 protein. Here the sample spans about 400,000 distinct CDR3 sequences, 11% being singletons. The sequencing used PBMCs, collected on the day of the first yellow fever vaccination. The origin of the receptors is a man aged 18 to 35 who received the YFV17D yellow fever vaccine.

This rearrangement joins TRBV6-5 to TRBJ1-1; the match to TRBD1 covers 7 bases. The CDR3 extends over 14 amino acids. Per germline, CDR1 MNHEY and CDR2 SVGAGI. V was pared by 6 bases and J by 1 base, with 5 bases of the junction left unmatched. CDR3 nucleotide sequence: TGTGCCAGCAGGTCTACAGGGGCGAACACTGAAGCTTTCTTT. It codes for CASRSTGANTEAFF.

This clonotype appeared many times. This chain uses TRBV6-4 with TRBJ2-3; unclear D gene. Trimming took 0 bases from V and 3 from J, leaving 7 bases between them. The CDR3 extends over 14 amino acids. Germline CDR1 MRHNA, CDR2 SNTAGT. CDR3 protein: CASSDSKGTDTQYF. CDR3 DNA: TGTGCCAGCAGTGACTCGAAAGGGACAGATACGCAGTATTTT.

In DNA form, the CDR3 reads TGTGCCAGCAGCTCGCCTGGGACAGGGGGCACTGAAGCTTTCTTT. It specifies CASSSPGTGGTEAFF. This chain uses TRBV7-2 with TRBJ1-1, with 11 bases that match TRBD1. Germline V gives CDR1 SGHTA, CDR2 FQGNSA. V shed 4 bases, J shed 4 bases, and the junction held 5 bases outside the gene matches. The CDR3 runs 15 residues. The variable domain in full, with the rest retrieved from reference TRBV7-2 and TRBJ1-1, is GAGVSQSPSNKVTEKGKDVELRCDPISGHTALYWYRQSLGQGLEFLIYFQGNSAPDKSGLPSDRFSAERTGGSVSTLTIQRTQQEDSAVYLCASSSPGTGGTEAFFGQGTRLTVV.

A note on this clonotype: One junction end does not reproduce the germline sequence, and a read error may be involved. The rearrangement uses TRBV24-1 and TRBJ1-2; 8 bases map to TRBD1. Germline-derived CDR1 and CDR2 are KGHDR and SFDVKD. The CDR3 has 13 residues. CDR3 nucleotides: TGTGCCATCAGTGACTCCAGGACAGGGGGCTACACCTTC. Its protein is CAISDSRTGGYTF.

A few counts support this clonotype. The chain uses TRBV30 and TRBJ2-1; unclear D gene. CDR1 and CDR2 (germline): GTSNPN, SVGIG (reference sequence). Trimming removed 2 bases from V and 9 bases from J, with 8 bases in between. CDR3 size: 11 residues. The CDR3 region is CAWSYGREQFF. DNA of the CDR3: TGTGCCTGGAGTTACGGGCGTGAGCAGTTCTTC.

The sample holds many counts of this clonotype. Written as DNA, the CDR3 is TGCGCCAGCAGCCCGGGGCAGGGGGTAAACACCGGGGAGCTGTTTTTT. It encodes CASSPGQGVNTGELFF. This chain links TRBV5-1 with TRBJ2-2, with 7 bases identical to TRBD1. J lost 2 bases, V lost 4 bases, and 8 bases had no gene match. The CDR3 contains 16 residues. Germline V lookup: CDR1 SGHRS, CDR2 YFSETQ.

This clonotype has a count of ten or more. The gene calls are TRBV20-1 and TRBJ2-2; 9 bases are a match to TRBD1. Looked up from germline, CDR1 is DFQATT and CDR2 is SNEGSKA (reference sequence). The CDR3 contains 16 residues. V was clipped by 0 bases and J by 1 base; unmatched bases: 3. For the CDR3, the DNA is TGCAGTGCTAGAGATCCGGGACAGGGGAACACCGGGGAGCTGTTTTTT. It yields the protein CSARDPGQGNTGELFF.

This sequence joins TRBV6-5 and TRBJ2-5; tentative D call: TRBD2 (5 bases). The germline CDR1 and CDR2 sequences are MNHEY and SVGAGI. CDR3 length: 12 residues. V was shortened by 6 bases and J by 5 bases, with 10 bases between the two germline ends. CDR3 nucleotide sequence: TGTGCCAGCAGGGGGAGTGGTGAGACCCAGTACTTC. This encodes CASRGSGETQYF.

This clonotype was observed a handful of times. The chain links TRBV5-1 to TRBJ2-3, with D perhaps TRBD2 (5 bases). Between the trimmed V and J ends, which lost 5 bases and 5 bases, there was a span of 15 bases. The CDR3 runs 14 residues. Germline lookup yields CDR1 SGHRS and CDR2 YFSETQ. The CDR3 sequence is CASSRGPYQDTQYF. The CDR3, as DNA: TGCGCCAGCAGTCGGGGTCCCTACCAAGATACGCAGTATTTT.

The V and J genes are TRBV11-2 and TRBJ2-4; D possibly matches TRBD1 or TRBD2 (5 bases each). The V end was cut by 4 bases, the J end by 6 bases, with 25 bases between. CDR3 length: 18 residues. Germline V CDR1 and CDR2: SGHAT, FQNNGV. The CDR3 loop is CASSYMRGDGRAINIQYF. The CDR3 nucleotides read TGTGCCAGCAGCTACATGAGGGGAGACGGCAGGGCGATAAACATTCAGTACTTC.

This clonotype appeared many times. The CDR3 DNA reads as TGTGCCAGCCTTCTCCCCGGGGGTGATACGCAGTATTTT. Its translation is CASLLPGGDTQYF. The rearrangement joins TRBV6-6 to TRBJ2-3; weak D call: TRBD2 (6 bases). CDR3 size: 13 residues. V was shortened by 8 bases and J by 6 bases, with 15 bases between the two germline ends. Germline V gene sequence: CDR1 MNHNY, CDR2 SVGAGI (reference sequence).

This clonotype was detected only a few times. The gene calls are TRBV20-1 and TRBJ2-2; TRBD2 matches 10 bases. From germline, CDR1 is DFQATT and CDR2 SNEGSKA (reference sequence). After removal of 2 bases from V and 0 bases from J, the junction contained 3 bases not matched to a gene. This CDR3 region has 16 residues. Written as DNA, the CDR3 is TGCAGTGCTAGACTAGCGGGGGCCTCGAACACCGGGGAGCTGTTTTTT. This sequence encodes CSARLAGASNTGELFF.

The chain joins TRBV7-9 to TRBJ1-4; a weak D match, TRBD1 (6 bases). CDR1 and CDR2 from the germline V gene are SEHNR and FQNEAQ (reference sequence). V was shortened by 5 bases and J by 6 bases, with 13 bases between the two germline ends. The CDR3 has 14 amino acids. The CDR3 region is CASSRGTSDEKLFF. The CDR3 nucleotides are TGTGCCAGCAGCCGCGGGACATCCGATGAAAAACTGTTTTTT.

This clonotype was counted only a few times. The rearrangement joins TRBV20-1 to TRBJ1-1; D call uncertain. Deletions cut 2 bases from V and 0 bases from J, with 13 bases between. CDR1 and CDR2 (germline): DFQATT, SNEGSKA (reference sequence). The CDR3 is 15 amino acids. CDR3 amino acids: CSARMTTRMNTEAFF. CDR3 sequence (DNA): TGCAGTGCTAGAATGACAACCCGAATGAACACTGAAGCTTTCTTT.

This clonotype was observed a handful of times. V and J are TRBV25-1 and TRBJ2-5, with D unclear. The CDR3 covers 15 residues. Germline CDR1 reads MGHDK; CDR2 reads SYGVNS. V was shortened by 3 bases and J by 2 bases, with 13 bases between the two germline ends. This CDR3 reads CASSELAGPQETQYF. The CDR3 DNA reads as TGTGCCAGCAGTGAGTTGGCAGGACCGCAAGAGACCCAGTACTTC.

V gene TRBV7-8 combines with J gene TRBJ2-1; weak D call: TRBD1 (5 bases). The CDR3 covers 14 residues. V lost 5 bases, J lost 4 bases, and 12 bases lay in between. Germline V CDR1 and CDR2: SGHVS, FQNEAQ. CDR3 in DNA: TGTGCCAGCAGCCAGACCCAGGGATACAATGAGCAGTTCTTC. This translates into CASSQTQGYNEQFF. Filled out from reference TRBV7-8 and TRBJ2-1, the complete variable domain reads GAGVSQSPRYKVAKRGQDVALRCDPISGHVSLFWYQQALGQGPEFLTYFQNEAQLDKSGLPSDRFFAERPEGSVSTLKIQRTQQEDSAVYLCASSQTQGYNEQFFGPGTRLTVL.

V gene TRBV6-2 or TRBV6-3 combines with J gene TRBJ2-3; D is perhaps TRBD1 (6 bases). Trimming cost V 4 bases and J 9 bases, with 14 bases left between them. The germline CDR1 and CDR2 sequences are MNHEY and SVGEGT. CDR3 length: 13 amino acids. The CDR3 is CASSFDPGVTQYF. In nucleotides, the CDR3 is TGTGCCAGCAGTTTTGACCCAGGGGTCACGCAGTATTTT.

This clonotype was found a few times. The rearrangement links TRBV7-2 to TRBJ1-3; TRBD1 is a possible D gene (5 bases). V was shortened by 2 bases and J by 4 bases, with 9 bases between the two germline ends. The CDR3 extends over 14 amino acids. Germline V gives CDR1 SGHTA, CDR2 FQGNSA. This chain's CDR3 is CASSLIQGGNTIYF. CDR3 nucleotides: TGTGCCAGCAGCTTAATTCAGGGAGGAAACACCATATATTTT.

This clonotype was counted ten times or more. The chain carries TRBV5-5 and TRBJ1-2; D is uncertain. Trimming pared 1 base from V and 1 base from J, leaving 14 bases between. The CDR3 consists of 16 residues. Germline CDR1 and CDR2: SGHKS and YYEKEE (reference sequence). CDR3 in amino acids: CASSLSEPLGNYGYTF. CDR3 DNA sequence: TGTGCCAGCAGCTTGTCCGAGCCGCTGGGTAACTATGGCTACACCTTC.

This clonotype has only a few counts. The V and J genes are TRBV12-3 or TRBV12-4 and TRBJ2-2; D is possibly TRBD2 (5 bases). The CDR3 totals 17 residues. V was cut by 6 bases and J by 1 base, with 18 bases left in between. As DNA, the CDR3 is TGTGCCAGCAGCCGAGCGACAACTAGTATGAACACCGGGGAGCTGTTTTTT. Protein: CASSRATTSMNTGELFF.

V and J are TRBV7-2 and TRBJ2-5; unclear D gene. Germline values: CDR1 SGHTA, CDR2 FQGNSA. V was shortened by 3 bases and J by 0 bases, with 5 bases between the two germline ends. The CDR3 covers 13 residues. DNA of the CDR3: TGTGCCAGCAGCTTTGGACACCAAGAGACCCAGTACTTC. It codes for CASSFGHQETQYF.